The T cell receptor beta chain under discussion was sequenced for a study of T cells in localized non-small cell lung cancer. This clone has more than one count but fewer than ten. The CDR3 is 17 amino acids. The V end lost 0 bases, the J end lost 1 base, and 15 bases lay between the germline ends. From germline, CDR1 is KGHSH and CDR2 LQKENI. Clones were read by immunoSEQ multiplex PCR, and TCRdb kept only the in-frame ones, dropping some. This sample has 1,500 to 2,000 clones, with 19% found just once. The receptor was isolated from a woman aged 40 to 75 with stage I lung adenocarcinoma. The rearrangement uses TRBV18 and TRBJ1-1; tentative D call: TRBD1 (5 bases). The source was normal lung tissue next to the tumor, collected before any cancer treatment. The CDR3 nucleotides are TGTGCCAGCTCACCACCAGGGAGGGCAGGGCCGAACACTGAAGCTTTCTTT. Protein sequence: CASSPPGRAGPNTEAFF.